One and the same sample provided the 20 T cell receptor beta chains below, sequenced in a study of cytomegalovirus exposure and HLA in healthy donors. Amplification used 60 Vbeta primers and 13 Jbeta primers. Clones were sequenced by immunoSEQ multiplex PCR, and TCRdb holds only the in-frame ones, with some missing. The sample includes 110,000 to 150,000 clones, roughly 75% of them seen just once. Sequencing was carried out using PBMCs. These receptors were collected from a female donor in good health and CMV-seronegative.

This rearrangement joins TRBV5-6 to TRBJ2-7; D might be TRBD1 (5 bases). The CDR3 sequence is 16 residues long. With 4 bases removed from V and 1 base from J, the gap between germline ends came to 18 bases. Germline CDR1 is SGHDT and CDR2 is YYEEEE. CDR3 DNA sequence: TGTGCCAGCAGCCAATGGGGCTTAGGTGGTTCCTACGAGCAGTACTTC. Its translation: CASSQWGLGGSYEQYF.

The gene calls are TRBV7-9 and TRBJ2-1, with 7 bases matching TRBD2. The CDR3 contains 18 residues. From germline, CDR1 is SEHNR and CDR2 FQNEAQ (reference sequence). After removal of 2 bases from V and 5 bases from J, the junction contained 15 bases not matched to a gene. This CDR3 reads CASSLFITSGLSNNEQFF. The CDR3 region has the DNA TGTGCCAGCAGCTTATTTATCACATCGGGACTATCTAACAATGAGCAGTTCTTC.

There are a few counts of this clone. V and J are TRBV7-6 and TRBJ1-1, with D possibly matching TRBD1 (5 bases). The CDR3 contains 16 residues. V lost 2 bases and J lost 4, with 17 bases in between. CDR1 is SGHVS, CDR2 FNYEAQ, per germline. CDR3 sequence: CASSLREGLVGTEAFF. CDR3 DNA: TGTGCCAGCAGCTTAAGGGAGGGGTTGGTTGGCACTGAAGCTTTCTTT.

V usage is TRBV28 and J usage is TRBJ2-2; the D gene is possibly TRBD1 (8 bases). CDR3 length equals 16 residues. Looked up from germline, CDR1 is MDHEN and CDR2 is SYDVKM. The germline V and J ends were trimmed by 5 bases and 0 bases, with 13 bases remaining between them. In DNA, the CDR3 is TGTGCCAGCAGTGAACAGGGGGGGGCGAACACCGGGGAGCTGTTTTTT. Residues: CASSEQGGANTGELFF.

The rearrangement uses TRBV5-6 and TRBJ2-7; 9 nucleotides agree with TRBD1. The CDR3 loop spans 14 amino acids. The V segment lost 3 bases and the J segment 1 base; nucleotides outside the gene matches: 2. Germline CDR1 SGHDT, CDR2 YYEEEE. In DNA, the CDR3 is TGTGCCAGCAGCTCCGGACAGGGGTCCTACGAGCAGTACTTC. This codes for CASSSGQGSYEQYF.

This chain connects TRBV15 to TRBJ2-1; the D gene is possibly TRBD1 (6 bases). With 3 bases removed from V and 2 bases from J, the gap between germline ends came to 11 bases. This CDR3 contains 15 residues. Germline CDR1 LNHNV, CDR2 YYDKDF (reference sequence). The CDR3 nucleotides read TGTGCCACCAGCAGGGCTACAGGGACCTACAATGAGCAGTTCTTC. As protein: CATSRATGTYNEQFF.

This clone was observed a handful of times. V usage is TRBV5-6 and J usage is TRBJ2-2; D may be TRBD1 (6 bases). Per the germline V gene, CDR1 is SGHDT and CDR2 is YYEEEE. V dropped 0 bases and J dropped 4 bases, with 10 bases sitting between them. The CDR3 loop spans 15 amino acids. The CDR3 DNA follows: TGTGCCAGCAGCTTGGGATGGGGGCGCACCGGGGAGCTGTTTTTT. Its translation is CASSLGWGRTGELFF.

V is TRBV7-3 and J is TRBJ2-1, with 13 bases identical to TRBD2. The V and J ends lost 5 bases and 10 bases, in that order; junction bases with no gene match: 8. The CDR3 runs to 15 residues. Germline CDR1 reads SGHTA; CDR2 reads FQGTGA. CDR3 amino acids: CASSVQLAGGGEQFF. In DNA form, the CDR3 reads TGTGCCAGCAGCGTACAACTAGCGGGAGGGGGGGAGCAGTTCTTC.

The V and J genes are TRBV15 and TRBJ1-5; 12 nucleotides line up with TRBD1. J lost 6 bases, V lost 1 base, and 4 bases had no gene match. From germline, CDR1 is LNHNV and CDR2 YYDKDF (reference sequence). This CDR3 spans 16 amino acids. In DNA, the CDR3 is TGTGCCACCAGCAGAGTTGGGACAGGGGGCGGTCAGCCCCAGCATTTT. This translates into CATSRVGTGGGQPQHF.

V gene TRBV4-2 combines with J gene TRBJ1-6; D may be TRBD1 (5 bases). The CDR3 length is 17 residues. Germline lookup yields CDR1 LGHNA and CDR2 YNFKEQ. Trimming took 1 base from V and 1 from J, leaving 11 bases between them. CDR3 protein: CASSQAGGRSYNSPLHF. CDR3 DNA: TGTGCCAGCAGCCAAGCGGGGGGGAGGTCCTATAATTCACCCCTCCACTTT.

The genes are TRBV7-5 and TRBJ2-2; whether TRBD1, the table's D call, matches the DNA was not checked. TRBV7-5 is designated a pseudogene. The CDR3 runs to 17 residues. CDR3 sequence (DNA): TGTGTCAGAAGCTTAGGACAGCCGCCCTCGAGGACCGGGGAGCTGTTTTTT. It is translated as CVRSLGQPPSRTGELFF.

This sequence joins TRBV6-6 and TRBJ1-1; tentatively, D is TRBD1 (6 bases). This CDR3 is built from 13 residues. V lost 9 bases, J lost 3 bases, and 14 bases lay in between. Germline CDR1 is MNHNY and CDR2 is SVGAGI (reference sequence). The CDR3 loop is CASRGGRYTEAFF. DNA for the CDR3: TGTGCCAGTAGGGGGGGGAGGTACACTGAAGCTTTCTTT.

The chain has TRBV14 and TRBJ2-7, with 9 bases identical to TRBD1. In germline, CDR1 is SGHDN, CDR2 FVKESK. Trimming at V came to 5 bases and at J to 5 bases, leaving 7 bases not matched to a gene. The CDR3 has 14 amino acids. CDR3 nucleotide sequence: TGTGCCAGCAGCTGGGACAGGGTCAGAAACGAGCAGTACTTC. This translates into CASSWDRVRNEQYF.

The V and J genes are TRBV7-9 and TRBJ1-1; D unresolved. The V and J ends lost 0 bases and 6 bases respectively, with 14 bases between them. Germline V gene lookup returns CDR1 SEHNR and CDR2 FQNEAQ (reference sequence). This CDR3 region has 15 residues. The chain's CDR3 is CASSLAAGKMAEAFF. CDR3 bases: TGTGCCAGCAGCTTAGCGGCGGGGAAAATGGCTGAAGCTTTCTTT.

This chain joins TRBV28 and TRBJ2-7; TRBD1 matches 10 bases. Germline values: CDR1 MDHEN, CDR2 SYDVKM. The CDR3 is 16 residues long. Trimming at V came to 0 bases and at J to 7 bases, leaving 9 bases not matched to a gene. The CDR3 protein is CASSLWGTGERNEQYF. The DNA of the CDR3 is TGTGCCAGCAGTTTATGGGGGACAGGGGAGCGGAATGAGCAGTACTTC.

V is TRBV28 and J is TRBJ2-7; 8 nucleotides line up with TRBD1. Unmatched junction bases numbered 4, after V lost 6 bases and J lost 6 bases. The CDR3 has 12 residues. Germline assignment: CDR1 MDHEN and CDR2 SYDVKM. CDR3 DNA: TGTGCCAGCAGCGGGACAGGAGCCGAGCAGTACTTC. This codes for CASSGTGAEQYF.

The V and J genes are TRBV5-4 and TRBJ1-2, with TRBD1 as a possible D gene (5 bases). This CDR3 region has 14 residues. The germline CDR1 and CDR2 sequences are SGHNT and YYREEE (reference sequence). Trimming took off 0 bases at V and 5 bases at J, with 11 bases between the two ends. Written as DNA, the CDR3 is TGTGCCAGCAGCTTGGAGGGGCTTACATATGGCTACACCTTC. Translated: CASSLEGLTYGYTF.

As to this clone: The junction shows a germline mismatch at one end, possibly a read error. The rearrangement links TRBV4-1 to TRBJ1-1; D ambiguous. From germline, CDR1 is MGHRA and CDR2 YSYEKL. The CDR3 covers 16 residues. The CDR3 sequence is CASSQVIWEPNTGAFF. The CDR3 region has the DNA TGCGCCAGCAGCCAAGTGATTTGGGAGCCAAACACTGGAGCTTTCTTT.

J is TRBJ1-1 and V is TRBV7-2; the D is unclear. Per the germline V gene, CDR1 is SGHTA and CDR2 is FQGNSA. This CDR3 region has 15 residues. Trimming removed 1 base at V and 1 base at J, with 10 bases between. The DNA of the CDR3 is TGTGCCAGCAGCTTAGATGGAGGGTGGAACACTGAAGCTTTCTTT. Its translation: CASSLDGGWNTEAFF.

This clone was found once. This chain connects TRBV6-6 to TRBJ2-5; D may be TRBD1 (6 bases). The DNA end favors TRBJ2-7, so the J call may be wrong. CDR1 MNHNY and CDR2 SVGAGI come from the germline V gene (reference sequence). The length of the CDR3 is 15 residues. DNA of the CDR3: TGTGCCAGCAGCTTTGGGGGCTTACACTCCTACGAGCAGTACTTC. Its protein product is CASSFGGLHSYEQYF.